This T cell receptor (beta chain) was captured by sequencing in a study of CXCR3-negative and CXCR3-positive naive CD8 T cells. Through 5' RACE with UMI labels, the TRB cDNA libraries were prepared. TCRdb re-called the 5' RACE reads; one entry per CDR3 protein, DNA not given. The sample table includes over 70,000 distinct CDR3 sequences. As concerns this clonotype: Its antigen is unidentified.

Study-level points and caveats: Higher TRB CDR3 hydrophobicity marked CXCR3-positive naive cells relative to CXCR3-negative naive cells. Memory cells diverged, while naive CXCR3-positive and CXCR3-negative cells had similar TRBV-TRBJ usage.

Germline-derived CDR1 and CDR2 are SGHTA and FQGNSA. The CDR3 is 16 residues long. The sample consisted of naive CXCR3+ CD8+ T cells from blood. Sample subset: CD45RO-CCR7+CD27+CD95- naive CD8+ T cells expressing CXCR3 (TNR3+). This sequence originates from a human donor in good health. Some clones in this sample may be carry-over from other donors' samples. J is TRBJ2-3 and V is TRBV7-2. CDR3 amino acids: CASSSRSTHYTDTQYF.